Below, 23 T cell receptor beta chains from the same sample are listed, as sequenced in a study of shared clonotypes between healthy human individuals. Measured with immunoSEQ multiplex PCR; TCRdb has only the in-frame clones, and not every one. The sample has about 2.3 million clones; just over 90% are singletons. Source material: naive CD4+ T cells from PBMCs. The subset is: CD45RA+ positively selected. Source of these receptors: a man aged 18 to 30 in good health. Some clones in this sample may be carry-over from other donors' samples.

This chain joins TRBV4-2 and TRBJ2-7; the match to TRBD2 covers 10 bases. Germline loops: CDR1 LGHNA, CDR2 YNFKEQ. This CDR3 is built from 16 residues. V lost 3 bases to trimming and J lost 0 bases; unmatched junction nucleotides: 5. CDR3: CASSHLSGRNSYEQYF. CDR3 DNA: TGTGCCAGCAGCCACCTTAGCGGGAGGAACTCCTACGAGCAGTACTTC.

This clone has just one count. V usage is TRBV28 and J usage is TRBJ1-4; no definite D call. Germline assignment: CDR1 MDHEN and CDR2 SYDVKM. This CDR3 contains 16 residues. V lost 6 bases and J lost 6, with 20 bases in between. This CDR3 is CASRASGLSLDEKLFF. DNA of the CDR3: TGTGCCAGCAGGGCCTCTGGACTTTCTTTAGATGAAAAACTGTTTTTT.

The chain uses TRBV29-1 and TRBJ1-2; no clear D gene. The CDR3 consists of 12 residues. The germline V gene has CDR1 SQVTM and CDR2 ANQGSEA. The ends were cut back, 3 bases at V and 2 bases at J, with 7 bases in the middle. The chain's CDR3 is CSVDRINYGYTF. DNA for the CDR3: TGCAGCGTTGACAGAATCAACTATGGCTACACCTTC.

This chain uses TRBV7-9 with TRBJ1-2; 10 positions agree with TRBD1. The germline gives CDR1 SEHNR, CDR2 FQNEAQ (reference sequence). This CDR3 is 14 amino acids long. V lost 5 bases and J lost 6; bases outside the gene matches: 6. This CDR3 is CASSPGTGANGYTF. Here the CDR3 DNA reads TGTGCCAGCAGCCCCGGGACAGGGGCTAATGGCTACACCTTC.

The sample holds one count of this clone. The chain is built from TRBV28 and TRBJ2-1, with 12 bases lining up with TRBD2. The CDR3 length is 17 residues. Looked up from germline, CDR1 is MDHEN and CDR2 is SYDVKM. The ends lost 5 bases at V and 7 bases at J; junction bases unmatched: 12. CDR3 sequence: CASSTRTSGMLGNEQFF. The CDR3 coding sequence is TGTGCCAGCAGTACCCGGACTAGCGGGATGTTAGGAAATGAGCAGTTCTTC.

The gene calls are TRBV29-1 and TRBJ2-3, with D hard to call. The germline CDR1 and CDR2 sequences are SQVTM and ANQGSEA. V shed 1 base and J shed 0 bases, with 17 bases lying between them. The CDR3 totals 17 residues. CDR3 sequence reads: CSVEGAIRPRSTDTQYF. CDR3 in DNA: TGCAGCGTTGAAGGGGCCATACGTCCTCGAAGCACAGATACGCAGTATTTT.

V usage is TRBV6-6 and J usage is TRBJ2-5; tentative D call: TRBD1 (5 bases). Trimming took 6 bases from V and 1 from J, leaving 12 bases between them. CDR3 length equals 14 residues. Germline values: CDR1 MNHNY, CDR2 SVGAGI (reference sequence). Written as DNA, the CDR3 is TGTGCCAGCAGCCACCGGACATCCCAAGAGACCCAGTACTTC. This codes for CASSHRTSQETQYF.

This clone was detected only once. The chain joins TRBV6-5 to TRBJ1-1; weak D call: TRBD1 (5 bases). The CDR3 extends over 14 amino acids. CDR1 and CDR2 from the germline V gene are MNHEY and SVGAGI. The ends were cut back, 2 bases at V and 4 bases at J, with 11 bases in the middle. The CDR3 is CASSYGAGSTEAFF. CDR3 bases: TGTGCCAGCAGTTACGGGGCGGGGAGCACTGAAGCTTTCTTT.

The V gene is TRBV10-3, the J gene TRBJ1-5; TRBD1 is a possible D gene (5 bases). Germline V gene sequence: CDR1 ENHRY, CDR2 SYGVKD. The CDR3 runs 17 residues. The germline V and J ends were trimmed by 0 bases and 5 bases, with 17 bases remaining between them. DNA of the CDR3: TGTGCCATCAGTGAGTCCTTGGCCTACTCGGGGGATCAGCCCCAGCATTTT. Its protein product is CAISESLAYSGDQPQHF.

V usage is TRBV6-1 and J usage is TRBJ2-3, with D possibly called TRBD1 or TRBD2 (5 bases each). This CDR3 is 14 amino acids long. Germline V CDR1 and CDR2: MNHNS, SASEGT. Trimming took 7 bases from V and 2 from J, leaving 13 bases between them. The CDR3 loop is CASKPPGTTDTQYF. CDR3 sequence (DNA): TGTGCCAGCAAACCACCAGGGACCACAGATACGCAGTATTTT.

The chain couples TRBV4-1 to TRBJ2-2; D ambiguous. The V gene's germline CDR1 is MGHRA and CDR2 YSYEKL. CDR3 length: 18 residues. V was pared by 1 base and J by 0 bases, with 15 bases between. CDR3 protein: CASSQGPFGPTNTGELFF. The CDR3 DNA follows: TGCGCCAGCAGCCAAGGTCCTTTTGGACCTACGAACACCGGGGAGCTGTTTTTT.

CDR3 in amino acids: CASSLGQAKPTEAFF. The CDR3 DNA follows: TGTGCCAGCAGCTTAGGACAGGCTAAACCCACTGAAGCTTTCTTT. This chain uses TRBV7-9 with TRBJ1-1; maybe TRBD1 (6 bases). V was cut by 1 base and J by 4 bases, with 13 bases left in between. This CDR3 is 15 amino acids long. Germline V gene data show CDR1 as SEHNR and CDR2 as FQNEAQ (reference sequence).

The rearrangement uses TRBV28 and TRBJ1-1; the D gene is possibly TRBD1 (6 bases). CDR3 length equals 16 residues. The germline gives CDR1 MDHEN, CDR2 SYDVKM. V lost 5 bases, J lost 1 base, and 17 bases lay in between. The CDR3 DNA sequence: TGTGCCAGCAGTCCCCCCTTAGGGGGGGGGAACACTGAAGCTTTCTTT. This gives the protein CASSPPLGGGNTEAFF.

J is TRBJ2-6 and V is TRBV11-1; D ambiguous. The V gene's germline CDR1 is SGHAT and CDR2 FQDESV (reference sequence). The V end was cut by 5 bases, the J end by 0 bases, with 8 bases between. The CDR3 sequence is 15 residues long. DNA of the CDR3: TGTGCCAGCAGCCCGGGCCTCTCTGGGGCCAACGTCCTGACTTTC. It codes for CASSPGLSGANVLTF. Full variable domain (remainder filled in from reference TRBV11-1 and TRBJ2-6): EAEVAQSPRYKITEKSQAVAFWCDPISGHATLYWYRQILGQGPELLVQFQDESVVDDSQLPKDRFSAERLKGVDSTLKIQPAELGDSAMYLCASSPGLSGANVLTFGAGSRLTVL.

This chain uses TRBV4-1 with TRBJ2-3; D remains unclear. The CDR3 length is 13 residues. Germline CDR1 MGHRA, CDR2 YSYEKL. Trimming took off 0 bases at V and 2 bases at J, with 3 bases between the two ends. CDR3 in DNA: TGCGCCAGCAGCCAAGACTACACAGATACGCAGTATTTT. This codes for CASSQDYTDTQYF.

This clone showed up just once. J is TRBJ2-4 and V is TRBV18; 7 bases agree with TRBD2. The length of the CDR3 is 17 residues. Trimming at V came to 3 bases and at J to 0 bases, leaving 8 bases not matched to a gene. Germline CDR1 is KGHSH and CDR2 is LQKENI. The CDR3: CASSPLPSGLAKNIQYF. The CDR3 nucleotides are TGTGCCAGCTCACCGCTTCCTAGCGGATTAGCCAAAAACATTCAGTACTTC.

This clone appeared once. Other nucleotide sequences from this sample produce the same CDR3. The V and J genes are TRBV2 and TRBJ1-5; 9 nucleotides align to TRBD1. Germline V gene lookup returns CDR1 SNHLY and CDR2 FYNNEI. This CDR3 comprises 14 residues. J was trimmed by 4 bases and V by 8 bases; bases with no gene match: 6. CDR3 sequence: CASSRGQGNQPQHF. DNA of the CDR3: TGTGCCAGCTCTCGGGGACAGGGAAATCAGCCCCAGCATTTT.

The chain's CDR3 is CASSVRGGEGSYEQYF. The CDR3 DNA is TGTGCCAGCAGCGTTAGAGGGGGCGAGGGCTCCTACGAGCAGTACTTC. This sequence joins TRBV11-2 and TRBJ2-7, with 7 nucleotides matching TRBD1. From germline, CDR1 is SGHAT and CDR2 FQNNGV. The V and J ends lost 5 bases and 0 bases, in that order; junction bases with no gene match: 10. The CDR3 has 16 residues.

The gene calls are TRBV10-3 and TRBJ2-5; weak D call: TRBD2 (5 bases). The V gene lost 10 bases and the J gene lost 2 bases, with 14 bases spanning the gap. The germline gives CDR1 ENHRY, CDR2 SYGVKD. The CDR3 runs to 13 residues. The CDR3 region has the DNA TGTGCCACCCAAGGCGGGTTTCAAGAGACCCAGTACTTC. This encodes CATQGGFQETQYF.

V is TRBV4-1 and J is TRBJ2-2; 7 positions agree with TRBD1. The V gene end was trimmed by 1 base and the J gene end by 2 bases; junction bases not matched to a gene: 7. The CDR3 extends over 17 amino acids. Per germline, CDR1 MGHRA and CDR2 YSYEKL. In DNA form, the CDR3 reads TGCGCCAGCAGCCAAGGGACAGGCAGGACCAACACCGGGGAGCTGTTTTTT. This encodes CASSQGTGRTNTGELFF.

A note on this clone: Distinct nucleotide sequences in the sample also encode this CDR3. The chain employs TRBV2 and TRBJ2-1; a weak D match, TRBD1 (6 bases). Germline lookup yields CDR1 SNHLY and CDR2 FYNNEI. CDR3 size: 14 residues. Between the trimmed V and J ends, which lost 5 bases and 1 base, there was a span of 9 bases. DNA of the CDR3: TGTGCCAGCAGTTTGGACAGTTCCTACAATGAGCAGTTCTTC. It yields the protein CASSLDSSYNEQFF.

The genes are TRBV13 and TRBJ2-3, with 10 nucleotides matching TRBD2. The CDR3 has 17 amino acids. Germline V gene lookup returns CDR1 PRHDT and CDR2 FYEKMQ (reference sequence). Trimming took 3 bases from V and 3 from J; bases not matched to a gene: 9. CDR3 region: CASSFIAGGLATDTQYF. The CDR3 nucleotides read TGTGCCAGCAGCTTCATAGCGGGAGGACTAGCAACAGATACGCAGTATTTT.

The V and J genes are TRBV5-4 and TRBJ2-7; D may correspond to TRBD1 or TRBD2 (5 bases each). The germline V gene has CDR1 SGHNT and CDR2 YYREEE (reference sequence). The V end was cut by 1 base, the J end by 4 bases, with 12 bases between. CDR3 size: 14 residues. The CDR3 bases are TGTGCCAGCAGCTTGAAGGGGAGCGGTTACGAGCAGTACTTC. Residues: CASSLKGSGYEQYF.